This TCR beta chain was profiled in a study of CXCR3-negative and CXCR3-positive naive CD8 T cells. A CD45RO-CCR7+CD27+CD95- phenotype identified naive CD8+ T cells. Libraries of TRB cDNA were made by 5' RACE and carried UMIs. TCRdb re-called the 5' RACE reads and catalogs CDR3 proteins one per entry, DNA excluded. The specimen's table records tens of thousands of distinct CDR3 sequences. This CDR3 is built from 14 residues. Germline CDR1 is MGHRA and CDR2 is YSYEKL. Material: naive CXCR3- CD8+ T cells from blood. Described subset: CD45RO-CCR7+CD27+CD95- naive CD8+ T cells lacking CXCR3 (TNR3-). The clonotype originates from a human donor in good health. Some clones in this sample may be carry-over from other donors' samples. The chain recombines TRBV4-1 with TRBJ2-5; TCRdb indicates TRBD2, and absent DNA this call remains unverified. The chain's CDR3 is CASSQDRGWKTQYF.